This is a list of T cell receptor beta chains from one sample in a study of shared clonotypes between healthy human individuals. Using immunoSEQ multiplex PCR, the repertoire was profiled, and TCRdb retains in-frame clones only, with some absent. The sample lists a few million clones; around 90% were seen once. Sequencing used naive CD4+ T cells from PBMCs. Receptors originate from a man younger than 35 in good health. Some clones in this sample may be carry-over from other donors' samples. The CDR3 runs from the conserved cysteine through the conserved F or W. D genes are given only for firm matches.

CASRIGRADTEAFF TRBJ1-1 . TRBV27
CASSTGRGAEKLFF TRBJ1-4 . TRBV19
CASSSTTLGENTEAFF TRBJ1-1 . TRBV18
CASSPQGKGPYEQYF TRBJ2-7 . TRBV14
CASSPGRGAQETQYF TRBJ2-5 . TRBV5-4
CASSLSGVAGESDEQFF TRBJ2-1 TRBD2 TRBV7-3
CASRDRTYEQYF TRBJ2-7 . TRBV2
CASSDPGGYSPLHF TRBJ1-6 TRBD1 TRBV6-1
CASSPGSTDTQYF TRBJ2-3 . TRBV7-9
CASEGQGNTEAFF TRBJ1-1 TRBD1 TRBV2
CASSQIYGTTETQYF TRBJ2-5 . TRBV4-1
CASSQRDLDYEQYF TRBJ2-7 . TRBV19
CASSYATPNYEQYF TRBJ2-7 . TRBV6-5
CASSQAGDYNTGELFF TRBJ2-2 TRBD2 TRBV4-2
CASSNEMNTEAFF TRBJ1-1 . TRBV21-1
CASSPRTSGSSNTGELFF TRBJ2-2 TRBD2 TRBV9
CASSAEGTLGIYNEQFF TRBJ2-1 . TRBV9
CASTERYSNQPQHF TRBJ1-5 . TRBV2
CASSVDMVGNGNTIYF TRBJ1-3 . TRBV9
CASSYGGGGNQPQHF TRBJ1-5 . TRBV6-6
CASRQGFYGYTF TRBJ1-2 TRBD1 TRBV6-5
CASSLFPGQGSNTEAFF TRBJ1-1 TRBD1 TRBV28
CAISPSAIETQYF TRBJ2-5 . TRBV10-3
CASSLIDAGAVYEQYF TRBJ2-7 TRBD2 TRBV28
CSVEDRRTGPDTQYF TRBJ2-3 . TRBV29-1
CASSVRDRGAPDYGYTF TRBJ1-2 TRBD1 TRBV7-8
CASSSRQGTTGELFF TRBJ2-2 TRBD1 TRBV5-1
CASSLSGSKDYEQYF TRBJ2-7 . TRBV7-9
CASSMWVNTEAFF TRBJ1-1 . TRBV19
CASSLRGTETQYF TRBJ2-5 . TRBV6-6
CASRTGLLGANVLTF TRBJ2-6 TRBD1 TRBV6-1
CAARGRNEQFF TRBJ2-1 . TRBV28
CASSFHGTENYGYTF TRBJ1-2 TRBD1 TRBV27
CASSSPGLGNEKLFF TRBJ1-4 . TRBV5-4
CASSQDYEQYF TRBJ2-7 . TRBV21-1
CASSLVLRGLYGYTF TRBJ1-2 . TRBV7-2
CSVEDPGTYEQYF TRBJ2-7 . TRBV29-1
CASSVGVGQGSDTQYF TRBJ2-3 TRBD1 TRBV9
CASSEGGLEDTQYF TRBJ2-3 . TRBV6-1
CASSLAGYSAYGYTF TRBJ1-2 . TRBV5-1
CASSRDYRGADTQYF TRBJ2-3 TRBD2 TRBV14
CASSPTASGANVLTF TRBJ2-6 . TRBV5-1
CASSKQGFEKLFF TRBJ1-4 TRBD1 TRBV25-1
CASSPAGYEQYF TRBJ2-7 . TRBV6-5
CASSLLGREAFF TRBJ1-1 . TRBV27
CASSVADRSYEQYF TRBJ2-7 . TRBV9
CASSSVTGNGRIYNEQFF TRBJ2-1 TRBD1 TRBV28
CASSQQGYYGYTF TRBJ1-2 . TRBV4-2
CASSLARQGAPYEQYF TRBJ2-7 TRBD1 TRBV7-9
CASSDRGSMNTEAFF TRBJ1-1 . TRBV6-1